This T cell receptor beta chain appears in the sequencing data of a study of T cell responses to AZD1222 COVID-19 vaccine (dated by TCRdb to about 2021). Regarding the research as a whole: Because spike-specific TCR depth and breadth did not differ between the two schedules, AZD1222 recipients who got a second dose at roughly 4 weeks were pooled with those who got a second dose at roughly 12 weeks. TCR sequencing covered fewer than 250 trial participants: about 210 given two doses of AZD1222 and approximately 26 given two doses of MenACWY control vaccine. Trial participants were enrolled by age into subgroups of 18-55, 56-69 and 70-plus years, and roughly 150, 30 and 60 TCR-sequenced participants, respectively, were included in these subgroups. Here is what the overall study found, with its caveats: Reportedly, almost half of the unique spike-specific TCRs recognized epitopes lying outside the regions that are mutated in the B.1.351 and B.1.1.7 variants. In the small 56-69-year group, the increase in depth fell short of significance, most likely because of low power. Participants were mostly white British, with more females than males. The authors suggested clonal diversity may have been underestimated. Conclusions about previously exposed vaccinees are limited, since just five to seven AZD1222 recipients were seropositive for SARS-CoV-2 at baseline. The vaccine-associated CD4 TCRs covered the entire spike protein, and the dominant responses fell in regions 160-218 and 743-854. Because no day 14 peak-response samples were available, the repertoires could be characterized only after the peak T cell response. After two AZD1222 doses, both the breadth and the depth of spike-specific TCRs were significantly higher than at day 0 and than in MenACWY recipients.

Taken with the paper, the label for time point translates to: baseline before first vaccination. Vaccinee samples were obtained from the UK trials COV001 and COV002, which included a single-blind randomized controlled phase 2/3 trial of AZD1222 (ChAdOx1 nCoV-19) in healthy adults. For TCRbeta chain sequencing, PBMC samples were collected from trial participants at day 0 and at day 28 after the second dose. About this clone itself: Its binding antigen is unknown. At one end, the junction sequence differs from germline, possibly due to a read error.

The CDR3 regions of human TCRbeta chains were subjected to immunosequencing. As for how the authors treated the data: Repertoire TCRs were matched against a reference library of SARS-CoV-2-specific TCRs generated with the MIRA antigen-specificity platform. Breadth was defined as the fraction of unique TCRs that were SARS-CoV-2-associated, and depth was defined as the fraction of total T cells that were SARS-CoV-2-associated. Using the MIRA data, every spike-specific TCR was mapped to the spike region that the TCR reacted to and assigned to either a CD4 or a CD8 class. Log10-transformed breadth and depth values were compared by one-way ANOVA with Sidak's multiple comparisons tests. The table was pulled from immuneACCESS by TCRdb, which kept in-frame rearrangements only. Such tables lose some clones; where checked, under half of the loss comes from unresolved V genes, and the rest has no known cause. Clone size and V and J calls were adopted from that table, with D and trimming inferred from the DNA. The sample table contains 90,000 or so clones; only one count was recorded for over 80% of them. The ten largest clones add up to roughly 16% of the sample.

The sample was peripheral blood, taken on day 0 of AZD1222 vaccination. This clonotype was sampled from an adult in good health.

The base sequence is TGTGCTAGCAGCTTAGACCTACCGAACACCGGGGAGCTGTTTTTT. Its coded protein is CASSLDLPNTGELFF. The chain links TRBV7-7 with TRBJ2-2; the D gene assignment is ambiguous. From the cysteine up to the phenylalanine, the CDR3 has a length of 15 residues. Of the read, only the CDR3 DNA is kept; its 45 bases are in frame from base 1. CDR1 and CDR2, looked up from the germline V gene (reference sequence), are SSHAT and FNYEAQ.